This section outlines one TCR beta chain sequence together with its context. What it recognizes is unknown. These data originate in a study of shared clonotypes between healthy human individuals. Original processing notes: In the immunoSEQ data, sequences were junction-only and lacked quality scores, so filtering differed. Libraries were prepared by immunoSEQ multiplex PCR; TCRdb keeps only in-frame clonotypes and omits some of them. V and J calls and clone size follow that table, whereas D and trimming were derived from the DNA. The sample shows 750,000 to 1,000,000 clones, 92% of them seen only once. The junction had 9 bases not matched to a gene; V was cut back by 5 bases and J by 3 bases. The CDR3 runs to 14 residues. Looked up from germline, CDR1 is SQVTM and CDR2 is ANQGSEA. Findings and limits, study-wide: Collection of samples was limited to blood; tissue repertoires likely differ. Shared clonotypes across all four donors exceeded non-shared ones in generation probability.

Naive CD8 populations comprised CD45RO-negative cells positively selected for CCR7, excluding terminally differentiated effector memory CD45RA+ cells. This chain uses TRBV29-1 with TRBJ2-7; 8 bases are shared with TRBD1. This receptor was obtained from a man aged 25 to 40 in good health. Material for sequencing was naive CD8+ T cells sorted from blood. The CDR3 protein is CSVQVRDRNYEQYF. For the CDR3, the DNA is TGCAGCGTTCAAGTACGGGACAGGAACTACGAGCAGTACTTC.